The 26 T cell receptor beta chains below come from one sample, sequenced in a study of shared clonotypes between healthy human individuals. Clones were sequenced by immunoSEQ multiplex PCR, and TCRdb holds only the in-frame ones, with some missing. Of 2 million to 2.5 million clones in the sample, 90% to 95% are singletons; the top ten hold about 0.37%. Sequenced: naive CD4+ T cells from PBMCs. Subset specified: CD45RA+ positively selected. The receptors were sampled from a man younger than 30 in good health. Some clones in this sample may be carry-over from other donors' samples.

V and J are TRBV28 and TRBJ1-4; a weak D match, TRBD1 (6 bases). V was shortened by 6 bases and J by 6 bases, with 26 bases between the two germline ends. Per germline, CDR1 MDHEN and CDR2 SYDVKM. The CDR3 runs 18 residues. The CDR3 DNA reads TGTGCCAGCAGACCCTTGAGTGAGTACCAGGGGCTGGATGAAAAACTGTTTTTT. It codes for CASRPLSEYQGLDEKLFF.

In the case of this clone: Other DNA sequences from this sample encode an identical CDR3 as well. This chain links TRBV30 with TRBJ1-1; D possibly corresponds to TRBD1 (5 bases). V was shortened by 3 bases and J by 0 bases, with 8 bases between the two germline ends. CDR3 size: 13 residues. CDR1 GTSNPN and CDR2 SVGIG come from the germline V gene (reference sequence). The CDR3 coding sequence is TGTGCCTGGAGCTGGGGGATGAACACTGAAGCTTTCTTT. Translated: CAWSWGMNTEAFF.

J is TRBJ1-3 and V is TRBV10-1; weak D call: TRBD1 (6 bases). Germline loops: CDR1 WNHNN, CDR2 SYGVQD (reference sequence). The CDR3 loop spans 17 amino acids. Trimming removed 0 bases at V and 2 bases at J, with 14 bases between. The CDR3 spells CASSESKRGIAGNTIYF. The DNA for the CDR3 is TGCGCCAGCAGTGAGTCGAAAAGGGGGATTGCTGGAAACACCATATATTTT.

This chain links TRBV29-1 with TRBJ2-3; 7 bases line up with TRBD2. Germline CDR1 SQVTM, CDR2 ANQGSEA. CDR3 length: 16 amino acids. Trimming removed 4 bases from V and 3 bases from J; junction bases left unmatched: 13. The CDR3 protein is CSVVGGPGGGTDTQYF. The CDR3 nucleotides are TGCAGCGTTGTTGGCGGACCTGGGGGGGGAACAGATACGCAGTATTTT.

CDR3 DNA sequence: TGCGCCAGCAGCTCGTCCCCCAGCGGTCTTTACTCCTGGGGGAACGAGCAGTACTTC. Its translation: CASSSSPSGLYSWGNEQYF. This chain joins TRBV5-1 and TRBJ2-7, with D perhaps assigned TRBD1 or TRBD2 (5 bases each). The germline V gene has CDR1 SGHRS and CDR2 YFSETQ. The CDR3 totals 19 residues. Deletions cut 3 bases from V and 5 bases from J, with 30 bases between.

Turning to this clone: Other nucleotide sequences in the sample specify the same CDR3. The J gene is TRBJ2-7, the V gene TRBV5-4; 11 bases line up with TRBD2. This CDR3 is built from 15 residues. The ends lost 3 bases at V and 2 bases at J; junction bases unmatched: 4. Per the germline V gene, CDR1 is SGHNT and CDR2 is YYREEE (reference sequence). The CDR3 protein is CASSSGTSGPYEQYF. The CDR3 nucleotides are TGTGCCAGCAGCTCCGGGACTAGCGGCCCCTACGAGCAGTACTTC.

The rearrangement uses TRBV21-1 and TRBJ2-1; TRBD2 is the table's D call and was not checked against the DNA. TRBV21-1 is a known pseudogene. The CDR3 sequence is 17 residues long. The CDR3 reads CASSTQSRDLRGNEQFF. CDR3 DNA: TGTGCCAGCAGCACCCAGAGCCGGGACTTGCGGGGGAATGAGCAGTTCTTC.

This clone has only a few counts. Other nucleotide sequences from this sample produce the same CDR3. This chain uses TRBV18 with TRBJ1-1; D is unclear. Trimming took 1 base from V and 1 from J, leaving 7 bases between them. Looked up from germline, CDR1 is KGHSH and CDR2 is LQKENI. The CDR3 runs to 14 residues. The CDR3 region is CASSPLGRNTEAFF. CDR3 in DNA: TGTGCCAGCTCACCACTAGGGAGGAACACTGAAGCTTTCTTT. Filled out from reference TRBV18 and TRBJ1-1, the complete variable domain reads NAGVMQNPRHLVRRRGQEARLRCSPMKGHSHVYWYRQLPEEGLKFMVYLQKENIIDESGMPKERFSAEFPKEGPSILRIQQVVRGDSAAYFCASSPLGRNTEAFFGQGTRLTVV.

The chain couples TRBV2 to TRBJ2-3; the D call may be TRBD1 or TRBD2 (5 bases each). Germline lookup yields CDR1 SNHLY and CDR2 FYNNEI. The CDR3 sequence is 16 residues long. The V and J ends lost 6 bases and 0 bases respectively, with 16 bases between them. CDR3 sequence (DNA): TGTGCCAGCAGCCCGGTGGGGGACCCAAGCACAGATACGCAGTATTTT. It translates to CASSPVGDPSTDTQYF.

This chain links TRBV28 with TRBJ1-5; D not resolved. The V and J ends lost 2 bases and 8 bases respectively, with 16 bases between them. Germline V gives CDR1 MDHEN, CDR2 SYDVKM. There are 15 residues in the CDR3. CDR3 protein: CASSLVGAPIEPQHF. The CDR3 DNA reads TGTGCCAGCAGTTTAGTCGGAGCACCCATCGAGCCCCAGCATTTT.

CDR3 nucleotides: TGTGCCAGCAGCTTAACGGGGTGGTACACAGATACGCAGTATTTT. Translating it yields CASSLTGWYTDTQYF. V usage is TRBV7-3 and J usage is TRBJ2-3; D is unclear. V was clipped by 0 bases and J by 2 bases, with 9 bases between them. The CDR3 consists of 15 residues. Per germline, CDR1 SGHTA and CDR2 FQGTGA.

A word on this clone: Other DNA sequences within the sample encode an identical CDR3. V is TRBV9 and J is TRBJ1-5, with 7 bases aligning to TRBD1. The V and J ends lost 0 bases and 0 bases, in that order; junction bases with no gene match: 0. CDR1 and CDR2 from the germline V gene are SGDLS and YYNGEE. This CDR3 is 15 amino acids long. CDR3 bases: TGTGCCAGCAGCGTAGAGGGGGCTAGCAATCAGCCCCAGCATTTT. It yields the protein CASSVEGASNQPQHF.

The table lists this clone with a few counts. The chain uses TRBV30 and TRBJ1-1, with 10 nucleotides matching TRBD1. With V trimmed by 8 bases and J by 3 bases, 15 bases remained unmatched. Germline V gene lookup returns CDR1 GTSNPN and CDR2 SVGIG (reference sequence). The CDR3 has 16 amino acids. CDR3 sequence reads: CAGEPRLDRGHTEAFF. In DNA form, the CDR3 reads TGTGCCGGCGAACCAAGACTTGACAGGGGGCACACTGAAGCTTTCTTT.

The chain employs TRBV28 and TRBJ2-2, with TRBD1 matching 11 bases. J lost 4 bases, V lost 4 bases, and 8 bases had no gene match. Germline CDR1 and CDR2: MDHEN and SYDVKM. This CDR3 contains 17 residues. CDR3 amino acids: CASSSLGQGARTGELFF. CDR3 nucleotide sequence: TGTGCCAGCAGTTCCCTCGGACAGGGGGCGCGCACCGGGGAGCTGTTTTTT.

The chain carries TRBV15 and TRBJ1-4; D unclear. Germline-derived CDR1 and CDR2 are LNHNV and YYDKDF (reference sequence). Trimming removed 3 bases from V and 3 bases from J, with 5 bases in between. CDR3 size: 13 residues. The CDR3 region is CATSRDANEKLFF. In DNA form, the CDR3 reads TGTGCCACCAGCAGGGACGCTAATGAAAAACTGTTTTTT.

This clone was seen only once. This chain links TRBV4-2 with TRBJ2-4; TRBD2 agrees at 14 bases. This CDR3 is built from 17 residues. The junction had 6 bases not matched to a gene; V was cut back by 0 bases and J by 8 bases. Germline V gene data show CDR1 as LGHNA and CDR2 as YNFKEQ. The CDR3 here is CASSQEGTSGSRDIQYF. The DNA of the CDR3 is TGTGCCAGCAGCCAAGAGGGGACTAGCGGGAGTAGGGACATTCAGTACTTC.

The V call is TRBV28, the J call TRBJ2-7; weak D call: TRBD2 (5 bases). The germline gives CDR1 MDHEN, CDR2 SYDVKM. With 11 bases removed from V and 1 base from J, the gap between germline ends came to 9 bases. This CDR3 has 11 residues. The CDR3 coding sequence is TGTGCCTGCGGGCCTTCCTACGAGCAGTACTTC. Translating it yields CACGPSYEQYF.

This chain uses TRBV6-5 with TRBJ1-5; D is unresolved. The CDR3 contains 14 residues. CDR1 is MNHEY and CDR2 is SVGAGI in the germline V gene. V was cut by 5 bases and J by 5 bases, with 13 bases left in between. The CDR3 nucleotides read TGTGCCAGCAGTACCTTAGGACCGTATCAGCCCCAGCATTTT. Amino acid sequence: CASSTLGPYQPQHF.

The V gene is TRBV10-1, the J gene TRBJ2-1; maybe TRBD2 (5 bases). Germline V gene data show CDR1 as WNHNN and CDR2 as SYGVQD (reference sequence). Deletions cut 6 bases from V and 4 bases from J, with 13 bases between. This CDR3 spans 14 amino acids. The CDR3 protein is CASRFRELYNEQFF. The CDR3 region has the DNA TGCGCCAGCAGATTCCGGGAACTGTACAATGAGCAGTTCTTC.

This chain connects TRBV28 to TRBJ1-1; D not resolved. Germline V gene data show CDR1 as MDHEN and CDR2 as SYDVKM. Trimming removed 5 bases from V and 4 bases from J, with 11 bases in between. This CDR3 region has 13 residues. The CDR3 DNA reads TGTGCCAGCAGTAGAGGGTTTGTCACTGAAGCTTTCTTT. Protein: CASSRGFVTEAFF.

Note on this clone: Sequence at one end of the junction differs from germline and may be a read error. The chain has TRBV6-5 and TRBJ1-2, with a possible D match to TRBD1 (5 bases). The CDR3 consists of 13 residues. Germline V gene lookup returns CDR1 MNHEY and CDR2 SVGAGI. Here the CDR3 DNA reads TGTGCCAGCAGCCCGGGGACGGACTATGGCCACACCTTC. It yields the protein CASSPGTDYGHTF.

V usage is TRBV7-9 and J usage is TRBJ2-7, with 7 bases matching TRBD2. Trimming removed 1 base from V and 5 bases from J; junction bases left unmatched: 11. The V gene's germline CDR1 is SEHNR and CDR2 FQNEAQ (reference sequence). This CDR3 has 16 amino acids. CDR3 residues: CASSLVGSGISNEQYF. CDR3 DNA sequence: TGTGCCAGCAGCTTAGTGGGAAGCGGGATATCCAACGAGCAGTACTTC.

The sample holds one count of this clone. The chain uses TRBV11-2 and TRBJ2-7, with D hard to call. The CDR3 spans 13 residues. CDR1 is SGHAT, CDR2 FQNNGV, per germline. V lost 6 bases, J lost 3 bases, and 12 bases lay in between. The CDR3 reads CASSWSTRYEQYF. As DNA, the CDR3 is TGTGCCAGCAGTTGGTCGACCCGCTACGAGCAGTACTTC. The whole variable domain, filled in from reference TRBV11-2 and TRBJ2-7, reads EAGVAQSPRYKIIEKRQSVAFWCNPISGHATLYWYQQILGQGPKLLIQFQNNGVVDDSQLPKDRFSAERLKGVDSTLKIQPAKLEDSAVYLCASSWSTRYEQYFGPGTRLTVT.

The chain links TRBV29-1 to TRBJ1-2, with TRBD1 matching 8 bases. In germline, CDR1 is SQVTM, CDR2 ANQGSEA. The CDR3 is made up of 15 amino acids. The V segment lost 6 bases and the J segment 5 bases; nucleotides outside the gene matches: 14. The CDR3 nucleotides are TGCAGCGTGCCCCGGACAGGGAATGAAGAATATGGCTACACCTTC. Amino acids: CSVPRTGNEEYGYTF.

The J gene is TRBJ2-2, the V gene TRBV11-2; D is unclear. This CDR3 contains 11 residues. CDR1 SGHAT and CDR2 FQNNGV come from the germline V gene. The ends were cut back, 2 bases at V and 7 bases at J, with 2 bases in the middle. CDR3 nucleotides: TGTGCCAGCAGCTTAAACGGGGAGCTGTTTTTT. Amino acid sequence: CASSLNGELFF.

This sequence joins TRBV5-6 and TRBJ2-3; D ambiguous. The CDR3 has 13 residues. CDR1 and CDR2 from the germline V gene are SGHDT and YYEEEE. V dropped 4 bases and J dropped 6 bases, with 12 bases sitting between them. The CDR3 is CASSAFWGDTQYF. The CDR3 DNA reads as TGTGCCAGCAGCGCCTTCTGGGGTGATACGCAGTATTTT.